This T cell receptor (beta chain) was retrieved from a study of post-analysis software for immune sequencing data. Germline V gene lookup returns CDR1 DFQATT and CDR2 SNEGSKA (reference sequence). The trim removed 3 bases at V and 0 bases at J, leaving 2 bases unmatched. The CDR3 sequence is 15 residues long. Libraries were made from TCR beta cDNA, and they carried unique molecular identifiers. T cells numbering about 0.85 to 10 million gave rise to about 540,000 cDNA molecules. MiXCR was run by TCRdb on the PCR reads, yielding one entry per CDR3 protein. The sample has roughly 160,000 distinct CDR3 sequences; 30% to 45% are singletons.

The specimen was blood, collected after autologous hematopoietic stem cell transplantation. The chain recombines TRBV20-1 with TRBJ2-3, with 11 bases aligning to TRBD2. This sequence originates from a girl under 18 with multiple sclerosis. The CDR3 DNA sequence: TGCAGTGCTAGTTTAGCGGGAGGGAGCACAGATACGCAGTATTTT. Translating it yields CSASLAGGSTDTQYF.